The rows below give T cell receptor beta chains drawn from one sample of a study of shared clonotypes between healthy human individuals. Assay used: immunoSEQ multiplex PCR; TCRdb lists only in-frame clones, some missing. Of under 2,500,000 clones in the sample, around 95% were seen once. Input material: naive CD4+ T cells sorted from blood. These receptors all stem from a man between 18 and 29 years old in good health. Both conserved end residues are part of each CDR3. A D gene is named only where the DNA matches it firmly. A clone size is listed for some rows: how often the clone was seen (once, few, many), or a class if it is expanded.

cdr3_nt	cdr3_aa	v_call	clone_size	d_call	j_call
TGTGCCAGCAGCTCTGGGAGGGCCGGGGAGCTGTTTTTT	CASSSGRAGELFF	TRBV5-6	NA	TRBD2	TRBJ2-2
TGTGCCAGCAGCTTACGTGGCTTTGAGCAGTTCTTC	CASSLRGFEQFF	TRBV7-2	NA	NA	TRBJ2-1
TGTGCCTGGAGTGGGGACAGTCCGCTTGGAAAACTGTTTTTT	CAWSGDSPLGKLFF	TRBV30	NA	TRBD1	TRBJ1-4
TGTGCCTGGAACCCGGGACAGGGAAATGAAAAACTGTTTTTT	CAWNPGQGNEKLFF	TRBV30	once	TRBD1	TRBJ1-4
TGTGCTGCACAGCGGGGACAGACCTACGAGCAGTACTTC	CAAQRGQTYEQYF	TRBV21-1	NA	NA	TRBJ2-7
TGTGCCAGCAGCCCTGGGCTGAACACCGGGGAGCTGTTTTTT	CASSPGLNTGELFF	TRBV5-4	NA	NA	TRBJ2-2
TGTGCCAGCAGTCCCAACTCCGGGACAGGGAGAGAGACCCAGTACTTC	CASSPNSGTGRETQYF	TRBV2	NA	TRBD1	TRBJ2-5
TGCGCCAGCAGTATAGCCAGGGATAACACTGAAGCTTTCTTT	CASSIARDNTEAFF	TRBV10-1	once	NA	TRBJ1-1
TGTGCCAGCAGTTCATCCGACAGCCACAGCAATCAGCCCCAGCATTTT	CASSSSDSHSNQPQHF	TRBV6-6	NA	NA	TRBJ1-5
TGTGCCAGCAGGGCAGGTGCCTACAATGAGCAGTTCTTC	CASRAGAYNEQFF	TRBV27	NA	NA	TRBJ2-1
TGTGCCAGTAGTACTAGGGACAGGGGATCCTACGAGCAGTACTTC	CASSTRDRGSYEQYF	TRBV19	NA	TRBD1	TRBJ2-7
TGTGCCAGCAGCCCTGACAGGGGGTCCTACGAGCAGTACTTC	CASSPDRGSYEQYF	TRBV7-9	NA	TRBD1	TRBJ2-7
TGTGCCAGCAGCTTTGGTGTGGGTTATCGCACCGGGGAGCTGTTTTTT	CASSFGVGYRTGELFF	TRBV5-8	NA	NA	TRBJ2-2
TGTGCCATCAGCCCACAGGGGGCGCCGAGTGAGCAGTACTTC	CAISPQGAPSEQYF	TRBV10-3	NA	TRBD1	TRBJ2-7
TGCGCCAGCAGCCGGACCCTAGCGGGCCAAGAGACCCAGTACTTC	CASSRTLAGQETQYF	TRBV5-1	NA	TRBD2	TRBJ2-5
TGTGCCAGCAGGGCCCAGGGGGAGTGGAGCTCCTACAATGAGCAGTTCTTC	CASRAQGEWSSYNEQFF	TRBV2	NA	TRBD1	TRBJ2-1
TGTGCCAGCACCTCTTTTGGGTTCGGGGATGGCTACACCTTC	CASTSFGFGDGYTF	TRBV6-5	NA	NA	TRBJ1-2
TGTGCCAGCAGCTTAAACTGGGGACAGAACTCCTACGAGCAGTACTTC	CASSLNWGQNSYEQYF	TRBV7-2	NA	TRBD1	TRBJ2-7
TGCGCCAGCAGTGATCGGTTCTACGAGCAGTACTTC	CASSDRFYEQYF	TRBV10-1	NA	NA	TRBJ2-7
TGCGCCAGCAGCTGGGGCGGGAGTCGGACCGGGGAGCTGTTTTTT	CASSWGGSRTGELFF	TRBV5-1	NA	TRBD2	TRBJ2-2
TGTGCCACTGGGGCAGCGGGGACCATCCAAGAGACCCAGTACTTC	CATGAAGTIQETQYF	TRBV6-1	NA	TRBD2	TRBJ2-5
TGTGCCAGCAGTAACCGTCCGTCTTCTAGCGATACGCAGTATTTT	CASSNRPSSSDTQYF	TRBV28	NA	NA	TRBJ2-3
TGTGCCAGCAGCTTTACCGGGACTATCGCCGCCGAGCAGTACTTC	CASSFTGTIAAEQYF	TRBV5-6	NA	TRBD2	TRBJ2-7
TGTGCCAGCAGTCGGGCAGGGGTGAGCACCGGGGAGCTGTTTTTT	CASSRAGVSTGELFF	TRBV2	NA	NA	TRBJ2-2
TGTGCCAGCTCTTCCGGGACAGGGGGTGGGATTGGCTACACCTTC	CASSSGTGGGIGYTF	TRBV25-1	NA	TRBD1	TRBJ1-2
TGTGCCAGCAGTTCCCTGGGGACAGGGGTCTCCTATGGCTACACCTTC	CASSSLGTGVSYGYTF	TRBV27	once	TRBD1	TRBJ1-2
TGTGCCAGCAGCCTACAACACGCCCGCTCTGGGGCCAACGTCCTGACTTTC	CASSLQHARSGANVLTF	TRBV7-6	NA	NA	TRBJ2-6
TGTGCCAGCAGCCTAACAGGGGTTAGCAATCAGCCCCAGCATTTT	CASSLTGVSNQPQHF	TRBV11-2	NA	TRBD1	TRBJ1-5
TGCGCCAGCAGCCCCCTCCCGACAGGGAGATTCGAGCAGTACTTC	CASSPLPTGRFEQYF	TRBV5-1	NA	TRBD1	TRBJ2-7
TGTGCCAGCAGTGACCGGGGCCATAACTCTTATGGCTACACCTTC	CASSDRGHNSYGYTF	TRBV6-1	NA	NA	TRBJ1-2
TGTGCCAGCAAGATGCAGCCAAACACTGAAGCTTTCTTT	CASKMQPNTEAFF	TRBV6-6	NA	NA	TRBJ1-1
TGTGCCAGCAGTTTAGTACGAGCTAGAAACCCCTGGAGCAATCAGCCCCAGCATTTT	CASSLVRARNPWSNQPQHF	TRBV27	NA	NA	TRBJ1-5
TGTGCCAGCACGTCAGTCGGGCAGTTATATGGCTACACCTTC	CASTSVGQLYGYTF	TRBV6-5	once	NA	TRBJ1-2
TGTGCTAGTGCCCTGGGGGGAGATACGCAGTATTTT	CASALGGDTQYF	TRBV12-5	NA	NA	TRBJ2-3
TGTGCCAGCAGCTTAGATGGCCTCGCGGGACAGTTTGTGAACGAGCAGTACTTC	CASSLDGLAGQFVNEQYF	TRBV11-2	NA	NA	TRBJ2-7
TGTGCCAGCTCACCACTGACGGGGGCCTACGAGCAGTACTTC	CASSPLTGAYEQYF	TRBV18	NA	NA	TRBJ2-7
TGTGCCAGCAGCTTCGGGGGGGCCGATGAGCAGTTCTTC	CASSFGGADEQFF	TRBV11-2	NA	TRBD2	TRBJ2-1
TGTGCCAGCAGCTTGGGCGGGGGGAGCTCCTACGAGCAGTACTTC	CASSLGGGSSYEQYF	TRBV5-4	NA	TRBD2	TRBJ2-7
TGCAGCGTTGAAGAAGGGTGGACTAGCGGGATATCAGAGACCCAGTACTTC	CSVEEGWTSGISETQYF	TRBV29-1	NA	TRBD2	TRBJ2-5
TGTGCCAGTAGTATAGGGGACCGTATCACGGGCACTGAAGCTTTCTTT	CASSIGDRITGTEAFF	TRBV19	NA	NA	TRBJ1-1
TGTGCCTGGAGCGTAGGCGCCATGGGGAACACTGAAGCTTTCTTT	CAWSVGAMGNTEAFF	TRBV30	NA	NA	TRBJ1-1
TGTGCCAGCAGCTTAGTGTCCTTCAGGCTCTCGAACACTGAAGCTTTCTTT	CASSLVSFRLSNTEAFF	TRBV5-4	NA	NA	TRBJ1-1
TGTGCCAGCAATCCTCTGGGGGGGGCCCTTGGTGAGCAGTACTTC	CASNPLGGALGEQYF	TRBV28	NA	NA	TRBJ2-7
TGTGCCAGCAGTTACGGGGGACACAAGCAGGGTGAAAAACTGTTTTTT	CASSYGGHKQGEKLFF	TRBV6-6	NA	NA	TRBJ1-4
TGCGCCAGCAGCCCGTCCGGGACCCTGGCCTACGAGCAGTACTTC	CASSPSGTLAYEQYF	TRBV4-1	NA	NA	TRBJ2-7
TGTGCCAGCTCCGGGACAGGGGATCAGCCCCAGCATTTT	CASSGTGDQPQHF	TRBV9	NA	TRBD1	TRBJ1-5